This record covers a single T cell receptor (beta chain). Its matching antigen is unknown. This specimen belongs to a study of Ad26.COV2.S vaccination and SARS-CoV-2 variants. The treatment: approximately 18 received Ad26.COV2.S at low or high dose, single or two shots; about 5 received placebo; per-sample allocation not given. Samples were taken on day 63 after the first vaccine or placebo injection. Boston provided a donor who was an adult aged 18-55 years. Repertoires were generated with immunoSEQ multiplex PCR, while TCRdb's copy carries only in-frame clones and drops some. The sample carries about 350,000 clones, less than 90% recorded once. The CDR3 totals 14 residues. CDR1 and CDR2 from the germline V gene are SGHNT and YYREEE (reference sequence). V was trimmed by 0 bases and J by 5 bases, leaving 12 bases between them. Study conclusions and caveats: Total T cell responses were possibly underestimated by TCR breadth and depth analyses. Spike-specific TCR breadth in vaccine recipients exceeded that seen in placebo recipients.

This material consisted of peripheral blood, taken in a trial of Ad26.COV2.S vaccine versus placebo. This clonotype was obtained from a person between 18 and 65 years old who received the Ad26.COV2.S COVID-19 vaccine or a placebo. This chain uses TRBV5-4 with TRBJ2-7; D may be TRBD1 (5 bases). CDR3 bases: TGTGCCAGCAGCTTGGATGGGGCGGCCCACGAGCAGTACTTC. Protein: CASSLDGAAHEQYF.